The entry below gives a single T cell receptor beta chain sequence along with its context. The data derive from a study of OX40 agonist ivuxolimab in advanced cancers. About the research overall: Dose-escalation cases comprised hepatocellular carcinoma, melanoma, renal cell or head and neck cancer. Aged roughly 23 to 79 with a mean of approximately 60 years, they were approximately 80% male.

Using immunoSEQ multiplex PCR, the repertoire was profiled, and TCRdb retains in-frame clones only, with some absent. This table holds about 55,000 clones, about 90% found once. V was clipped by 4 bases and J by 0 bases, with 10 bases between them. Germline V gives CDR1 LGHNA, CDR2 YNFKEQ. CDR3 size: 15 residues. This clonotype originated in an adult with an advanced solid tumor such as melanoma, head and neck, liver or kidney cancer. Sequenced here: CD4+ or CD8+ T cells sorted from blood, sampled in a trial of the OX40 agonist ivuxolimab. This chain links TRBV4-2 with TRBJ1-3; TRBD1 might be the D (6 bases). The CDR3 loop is CASSRRGDSGNTIYF. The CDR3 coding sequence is TGTGCCAGCAGCCGGAGGGGGGACTCTGGAAACACCATATATTTT.